This TCR beta chain is drawn from a study of blood T cell repertoires in COVID-19. The CDR3 is made up of 16 amino acids. Germline V gene lookup returns CDR1 KGHDR and CDR2 SFDVKD. The germline V and J ends were trimmed by 1 base and 2 bases, with 10 bases remaining between them. The assay was immunoSEQ multiplex PCR, and TCRdb's table has in-frame clones only and misses some. The sample lists nearly 25,000 clones, 80% to 90% occurring once. The specimen was peripheral blood. This sequence joins TRBV24-1 and TRBJ2-2; D may be TRBD1 (5 bases). The receptor comes from a man between 65 and 85 years old with acute or convalescent COVID-19. DNA of the CDR3: TGTGCCACCAGTGATTTTTCAGGGTTCAACACCGGGGAGCTGTTTTTT. Amino acid sequence: CATSDFSGFNTGELFF.